This T cell receptor (beta chain) was profiled in a study of OX40 agonist ivuxolimab in advanced cancers. Study-wide context: Three patients, one with hepatocellular carcinoma and two with cutaneous melanoma, achieved partial responses. Study-wide points: The CD4+ and CD8+ T cells in the blood had expanded clonally by week 6 at 0.1 to 3.0 mg/kg.

The CDR3 runs 15 residues. Trimming stripped 1 base from V and 0 bases from J, with 8 bases between. CDR1 and CDR2 from the germline V gene are LGHNA and YSLEER. Remarks on this clone: Its target is unknown.

Repertoires were generated with immunoSEQ multiplex PCR, while TCRdb's copy carries only in-frame clones and drops some. Seen here are 65,000 to 75,000 clones, about 89% observed once, and the top ten hold 3.5% to 5%. V is TRBV4-3 and J is TRBJ2-3; D is undetermined. Here the sequenced sample was CD4+ or CD8+ T cells sorted from blood, taken in a trial of the OX40 agonist ivuxolimab. This TCR came from an adult with an advanced solid tumor such as melanoma, head and neck, liver or kidney cancer. The DNA for the CDR3 is TGCGCCAGCAGCCAAGTCGTCGGAAGCACAGATACGCAGTATTTT. Translation gives CASSQVVGSTDTQYF.